This T cell receptor beta chain was documented in a study of blood T cell repertoires in COVID-19. Across the whole study: COVID-19 samples collected from the United States, Italy and Spain covered acute and convalescent phases.

Clinical history reported by participants formed the basis on which cohorts were assigned. The study recruited exposed participants who had met a COVID-19 case within 2 weeks before entry. Authors' methods: Reference gene primer amplification gave nucleated cell count estimates. Sequenced by immunoSEQ multiplex PCR; TCRdb stores in-frame clones only, minus some. V, J and clone size reflect that table, while D and trimming were determined from the DNA. The table has 250,000 to 300,000 clones, roughly four fifths seen once. The germline V and J ends were trimmed by 7 bases and 3 bases, with 9 bases remaining between them. Germline V lookup: CDR1 LNHDA, CDR2 SQIVND (reference sequence). The CDR3 has 13 residues.

V gene TRBV19 combines with J gene TRBJ1-4; D remains ambiguous. Sample: PBMCs or T cells enriched from blood (not recorded which). This clonotype originated in a man aged 35 to 55 who had been exposed to COVID-19. The CDR3: CASKVDSNEKLFF. The CDR3 DNA reads as TGTGCCAGTAAGGTAGACTCTAATGAAAAACTGTTTTTT.